Included here is one T cell receptor beta chain sequence, with context. This entry comes from a study of blood T cell repertoires in COVID-19. On the study more broadly: Material from acute and convalescent COVID-19 was sourced from the United States, Italy and Spain. PBMCs, B-cell-depleted T cells, or T cells provided the cDNA or gDNA that made up the material.

In the study's own analysis: From reference gene primer amplification, estimates of nucleated cell counts were derived. Libraries were prepared by immunoSEQ multiplex PCR; TCRdb keeps only in-frame clonotypes and omits some of them. D and trimming were read from the DNA, whereas the V and J calls and clone size are those reported in that table. Here the sample spans fewer than 180,000 clones, about 80% being singletons. Sequenced material: peripheral blood. This TCR derives from a man aged 65 to 85 with acute or convalescent COVID-19.

CDR3 coding DNA: TGTGCCAGCTCACCTCGGGGTCCGAACGGGGAGCTGTTTTTT. Encoded protein: CASSPRGPNGELFF. This chain uses TRBV18 with TRBJ2-2; D is perhaps TRBD2 (5 bases). CDR1 and CDR2 (germline): KGHSH, LQKENI. The CDR3 runs 14 residues. The ends were cut back, 3 bases at V and 7 bases at J, with 12 bases in the middle.